This TCR beta chain was recovered during a study of blood T cell repertoires in COVID-19. Germline loops: CDR1 SGHTA, CDR2 FQGNSA. Trimming shortened V by 0 bases and J by 0 bases, and 5 bases separated the two germline ends. This CDR3 region has 15 residues. TCRdb's copy holds only in-frame clones and misses some; the assay was immunoSEQ multiplex PCR. The sample includes approximately 75,000 clones, approximately 79% of them seen just once. Sample: peripheral blood. This clonotype was obtained from a human donor with acute or convalescent COVID-19. The donor label of this sample is uncertain. This chain uses TRBV7-2 with TRBJ2-2, with D maybe TRBD2 (5 bases). DNA for the CDR3: TGTGCCAGCAGCTTAGCAGCGGCGAACACCGGGGAGCTGTTTTTT. Translation gives CASSLAAANTGELFF.